This T cell receptor beta chain was profiled in a study of cytomegalovirus exposure and HLA in healthy donors. CDR1 and CDR2 from the germline V gene are SGDLS and YYNGEE. V dropped 3 bases and J dropped 2 bases, with 12 bases sitting between them. This CDR3 comprises 14 residues. Both 60 Vbeta primers and 13 Jbeta primers went into the PCR. The assay was immunoSEQ multiplex PCR, and TCRdb's table has in-frame clones only and misses some. The sample gives roughly 71,000 clones, about 74% of which show up once; around 10% is in the top ten. The chain is built from TRBV9 and TRBJ2-7, with a weak D call TRBD2 (5 bases). The source is a human donor in good health. Sequencing was carried out using PBMCs. The CDR3 sequence is CASSDGGPPYEQYF. In DNA form, the CDR3 reads TGTGCCAGCAGCGATGGCGGGCCACCCTACGAGCAGTACTTC.